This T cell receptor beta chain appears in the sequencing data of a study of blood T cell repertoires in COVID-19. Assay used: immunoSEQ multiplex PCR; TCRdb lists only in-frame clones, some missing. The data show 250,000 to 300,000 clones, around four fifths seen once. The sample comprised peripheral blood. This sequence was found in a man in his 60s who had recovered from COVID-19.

For the CDR3, the DNA is TGTGCCTGGAGTCCACCGCGGACTAGCGGGAGTTCGGAACAGTTCTTC. Amino acids: CAWSPPRTSGSSEQFF. V gene TRBV30 combines with J gene TRBJ2-1; 13 bases fit TRBD2. The CDR3 has 16 residues. Germline V gene data show CDR1 as GTSNPN and CDR2 as SVGIG (reference sequence). J was trimmed by 13 bases and V by 2 bases; bases with no gene match: 14.